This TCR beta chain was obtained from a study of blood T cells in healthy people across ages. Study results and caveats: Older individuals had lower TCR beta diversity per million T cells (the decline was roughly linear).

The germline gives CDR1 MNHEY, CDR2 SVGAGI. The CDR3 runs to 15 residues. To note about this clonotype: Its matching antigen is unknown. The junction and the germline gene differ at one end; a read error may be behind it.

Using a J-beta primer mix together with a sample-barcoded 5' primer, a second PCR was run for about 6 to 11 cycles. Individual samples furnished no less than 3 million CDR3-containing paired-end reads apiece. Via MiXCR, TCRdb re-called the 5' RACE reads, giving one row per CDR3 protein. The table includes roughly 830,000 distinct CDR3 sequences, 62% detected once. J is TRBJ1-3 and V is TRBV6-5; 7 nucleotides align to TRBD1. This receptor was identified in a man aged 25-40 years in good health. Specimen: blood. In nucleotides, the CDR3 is TGTACCAGCGCAATAGACAGGGTATCTGGAAACACCATATATTTT. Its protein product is CTSAIDRVSGNTIYF.